Each of the 23 T cell receptor beta chains below was sequenced from the same sample in a study of T cell repertoires in cytomegalovirus infection (dated by TCRdb to about 2019). The listed sequencing device is Illumina HiSeq 1500. The public sequencing data were trimmed at Q25 with fastp and processed into clonotypes with MiXCR by TCRdb, which kept only in-frame beta chains. Duplicate CDR3 protein sequences are folded into a single record with the most common DNA and genes. For this sample there are about 260,000 distinct CDR3 sequences; roughly 9% appear just once. The ten top clones hold around 16% of the sample. The sequencing input was PBMCs. These receptors all come from a human donor in good health (CMV status not recorded). Some clones in this sample may be carry-over from other donors' samples.

This clonotype was observed at least ten times. The chain links TRBV7-2 to TRBJ1-1, with 8 bases matching TRBD1. The CDR3 extends over 18 amino acids. Germline CDR1 SGHTA, CDR2 FQGNSA. V dropped 5 bases and J dropped 0; count of bases not matched to a gene: 14. The CDR3 DNA is TGTGCCAGCAGCCTCGGACAGGGTATGGGTATAGTGAACACTGAAGCTTTCTTT. Amino acid sequence: CASSLGQGMGIVNTEAFF.

J is TRBJ1-2 and V is TRBV6-2 or TRBV6-3; no firm D call. Trimming removed 4 bases at V and 2 bases at J, with 11 bases between. CDR1 MNHEY and CDR2 SVGEGT come from the germline V gene. CDR3 size: 14 residues. In nucleotides, the CDR3 is TGTGCCAGCAGTTTAGAGGACGGGAACTATGGCTACACCTTC. As protein: CASSLEDGNYGYTF.

The chain employs TRBV12-3 or TRBV12-4 and TRBJ2-7, with 11 bases lining up with TRBD2. V lost 0 bases, J lost 6 bases, and 4 bases stayed unmatched. CDR3 length: 15 residues. The CDR3 reads CASSLASLAGVEQYF. CDR3 sequence (DNA): TGTGCCAGCAGTTTAGCGTCACTAGCGGGAGTCGAGCAGTACTTC.

This clonotype has a count of ten or more. V and J are TRBV29-1 and TRBJ2-1, with 10 bases that match TRBD2. The V segment lost 1 base and the J segment 2 bases; nucleotides outside the gene matches: 8. The CDR3 runs 17 residues. Per the germline V gene, CDR1 is SQVTM and CDR2 is ANQGSEA. The CDR3 region is CSVEGLPGLATYNEQFF. The CDR3, as DNA: TGCAGCGTTGAAGGGCTGCCGGGACTAGCGACCTACAATGAGCAGTTCTTC.

The gene calls are TRBV7-6 and TRBJ2-1, with 14 bases aligning to TRBD2. The J segment lost 0 bases and the V segment lost 5 bases, leaving 9 bases of the junction unmatched. The CDR3 is 19 amino acids. From germline, CDR1 is SGHVS and CDR2 FNYEAQ. The CDR3 protein is CASSTRLAGGLPSYNEQFF. CDR3 DNA sequence: TGTGCCAGCAGCACCCGACTAGCGGGGGGGCTCCCCTCCTACAATGAGCAGTTCTTC.

This chain joins TRBV28 and TRBJ2-7, with 8 bases that match TRBD1. This CDR3 spans 14 amino acids. Trimming took 2 bases from V and 9 from J; bases not matched to a gene: 9. Germline loops: CDR1 MDHEN, CDR2 SYDVKM. Here the CDR3 DNA reads TGTGCCAGCAGTTTAGGGGGACAGGCCCGCGGGCAGTACTTC. Translated, it gives CASSLGGQARGQYF.

This clonotype was observed many times. The chain couples TRBV7-2 to TRBJ1-1, with TRBD1 as a possible D gene (5 bases). Germline loops: CDR1 SGHTA, CDR2 FQGNSA. The germline V and J ends were trimmed by 1 base and 3 bases, with 15 bases remaining between them. CDR3 length equals 16 residues. The CDR3: CASSLVAGYSDTEAFF. In DNA, the CDR3 is TGTGCCAGCAGCTTAGTCGCAGGGTATAGTGACACTGAAGCTTTCTTT.

This clonotype appeared a few times. V is TRBV7-2 and J is TRBJ2-5; D possibly matches TRBD1 or TRBD2 (6 bases each). CDR3 length: 14 amino acids. In germline, CDR1 is SGHTA, CDR2 FQGNSA. V was clipped by 6 bases and J by 6 bases, with 17 bases between them. Here the CDR3 reads CASSPSGAVKTQYF. The CDR3 nucleotides are TGTGCCAGCAGTCCCTCGGGGGCTGTCAAGACCCAGTACTTC.

This clonotype was counted ten times or more. The chain combines TRBV20-1 with TRBJ2-5, with 8 nucleotides matching TRBD1. CDR3 length: 14 residues. Germline CDR1 reads DFQATT; CDR2 reads SNEGSKA (reference sequence). Losses at the gene ends were 0 bases for V and 5 bases for J; bases not matched to a gene: 5. The CDR3, as DNA: TGCAGTGCTAGAGATAGGACAGGGCGGGAGACCCAGTACTTC. It is translated as CSARDRTGRETQYF.

This clonotype was seen just once. V is TRBV29-1 and J is TRBJ2-6; 12 bases are shared with TRBD1. J lost 3 bases, V lost 6 bases, and 6 bases had no gene match. Germline V gene sequence: CDR1 SQVTM, CDR2 ANQGSEA. The CDR3 is 16 amino acids. The CDR3 DNA is TGCAGCGTCGGGACAGGGGGCAGGAGTGGGGCCAACGTCCTGACTTTC. Residues: CSVGTGGRSGANVLTF.

This chain joins TRBV6-2 or TRBV6-3 and TRBJ1-5; perhaps TRBD1 as D (5 bases). V dropped 7 bases and J dropped 6 bases, with 19 bases sitting between them. The germline V gene has CDR1 MNHEY and CDR2 SVGEGT. CDR3 length: 15 amino acids. CDR3 nucleotides: TGTGCCAGCACCATCGCAGCCGGGGCGAGTCAGCCCCAGCATTTT. Amino acid sequence: CASTIAAGASQPQHF.

This clonotype was counted ten times or more. This chain uses TRBV28 with TRBJ2-4; D ambiguous. Germline CDR1 is MDHEN and CDR2 is SYDVKM. V lost 7 bases and J lost 0, with 10 bases in between. The CDR3 runs 14 residues. The CDR3 protein is CASNGDLAKNIQYF. The CDR3, as DNA: TGTGCCAGCAACGGTGATCTAGCCAAAAACATTCAGTACTTC.

This sequence joins TRBV20-1 and TRBJ2-7, with 9 bases matching TRBD1. The germline gives CDR1 DFQATT, CDR2 SNEGSKA (reference sequence). The V gene end was trimmed by 6 bases and the J gene end by 4 bases; junction bases not matched to a gene: 10. The CDR3 length is 14 residues. CDR3 sequence: CSAWTGASLYEQYF. Written as DNA, the CDR3 is TGCAGTGCGTGGACAGGGGCAAGCCTTTACGAGCAGTACTTC.

This clonotype was detected a few times. The rearrangement links TRBV29-1 to TRBJ2-1; TRBD1 might be the D (6 bases). CDR3 length: 13 amino acids. Trimming shortened V by 3 bases and J by 9 bases, and 15 bases separated the two germline ends. Germline V gene data show CDR1 as SQVTM and CDR2 as ANQGSEA. Written as DNA, the CDR3 is TGCAGCGTTGAGCCTAGACAGGCTAGTGAGCAGTTCTTC. Residues: CSVEPRQASEQFF.

This clonotype was observed many times. The chain uses TRBV7-2 and TRBJ2-2; a weak D match, TRBD1 (6 bases). From germline, CDR1 is SGHTA and CDR2 FQGNSA. Deletions cut 7 bases from V and 0 bases from J, with 15 bases between. The CDR3 spans 16 residues. This CDR3 is CASNLLGQSNTGELFF. In DNA, the CDR3 is TGTGCCAGCAACCTTTTAGGACAGTCGAACACCGGGGAGCTGTTTTTT.

This clonotype turned up a few times. The gene calls are TRBV19 and TRBJ2-5, with D uncertain. Per the germline V gene, CDR1 is LNHDA and CDR2 is SQIVND (reference sequence). Trimming shortened V by 3 bases and J by 1 base, and 9 bases separated the two germline ends. This CDR3 has 14 amino acids. CDR3 DNA sequence: TGTGCCAGTAGTATTCACGGTATCCAAGAGACCCAGTACTTC. Residues: CASSIHGIQETQYF.

At least ten counts were recorded for this clonotype. This chain joins TRBV5-1 and TRBJ2-2; the D gene is possibly TRBD2 (6 bases). The CDR3 runs to 15 residues. Trimming took 3 bases from V and 4 from J, leaving 13 bases between them. Germline V gives CDR1 SGHRS, CDR2 YFSETQ. In nucleotides, the CDR3 is TGCGCCAGCAGCTCCGGGACTGGGGTCACCGGGGAGCTGTTTTTT. Its protein is CASSSGTGVTGELFF. Filled out from reference TRBV5-1 and TRBJ2-2, the complete variable domain reads KAGVTQTPRYLIKTRGQQVTLSCSPISGHRSVSWYQQTPGQGLQFLFEYFSETQRNKGNFPGRFSGRQFSNSRSEMNVSTLELGDSALYLCASSSGTGVTGELFFGEGSRLTVL.

The rearrangement uses TRBV20-1 and TRBJ1-5, with 7 bases aligning to TRBD1. The CDR3 is 12 residues long. Germline V lookup: CDR1 DFQATT, CDR2 SNEGSKA (reference sequence). The V and J ends lost 5 bases and 5 bases, in that order; junction bases with no gene match: 3. In DNA, the CDR3 is TGCAGTGCTGCGGACAGGTATCAGCCCCAGCATTTT. It translates to CSAADRYQPQHF.

Ten or more counts support this clonotype. The chain carries TRBV12-3 or TRBV12-4 and TRBJ1-5; tentatively, D is TRBD1 (5 bases). The CDR3 spans 18 residues. Trimming took off 4 bases at V and 2 bases at J, with 21 bases between the two ends. The CDR3: CASSSPGPWGRGNQPQHF. CDR3 coding DNA: TGTGCCAGCAGTTCCCCGGGACCTTGGGGAAGAGGCAATCAGCCCCAGCATTTT.

This clonotype was observed many times. This chain uses TRBV7-8 with TRBJ2-7, with a tentative D call TRBD1 (5 bases). Germline V lookup: CDR1 SGHVS, CDR2 FQNEAQ. The CDR3 is 15 residues long. Trimming removed 4 bases from V and 0 bases from J, with 13 bases in between. CDR3 sequence reads: CASSYRTVSSYEQYF. CDR3 nucleotides: TGTGCCAGCAGCTACAGGACGGTGAGCTCCTACGAGCAGTACTTC.

V gene TRBV2 combines with J gene TRBJ2-6; D call uncertain. The V gene's germline CDR1 is SNHLY and CDR2 FYNNEI. The CDR3 length is 17 residues. V was trimmed by 1 base and J by 0 bases, leaving 10 bases between them. The CDR3 nucleotides read TGTGCCAGCAGTGAAGGGGCTTTCGGCTCTGGGGCCAACGTCCTGACTTTC. It specifies CASSEGAFGSGANVLTF.

This clonotype has at least ten counts. DNA of the CDR3: TGTGCCAGCAGCTTTGACCCTCCTGGCGGGGGGGCCTACGAGCAGTACTTC. Protein: CASSFDPPGGGAYEQYF. The rearrangement joins TRBV7-2 to TRBJ2-7; the match to TRBD2 covers 9 bases. This CDR3 is 17 amino acids long. J was trimmed by 2 bases and V by 3 bases; bases with no gene match: 11. The germline V gene encodes CDR1 SGHTA and CDR2 FQGNSA.

A few counts support this clonotype. The rearrangement joins TRBV19 to TRBJ1-1, with a possible D match to TRBD1 (6 bases). V dropped 9 bases and J dropped 6 bases, with 20 bases sitting between them. Germline V gene sequence: CDR1 LNHDA, CDR2 SQIVND (reference sequence). The CDR3 contains 14 residues. The CDR3 protein is CASRPNRDTSEAFF. The CDR3 DNA sequence: TGTGCCAGCCGACCAAACCGGGACACCTCTGAAGCTTTCTTT.